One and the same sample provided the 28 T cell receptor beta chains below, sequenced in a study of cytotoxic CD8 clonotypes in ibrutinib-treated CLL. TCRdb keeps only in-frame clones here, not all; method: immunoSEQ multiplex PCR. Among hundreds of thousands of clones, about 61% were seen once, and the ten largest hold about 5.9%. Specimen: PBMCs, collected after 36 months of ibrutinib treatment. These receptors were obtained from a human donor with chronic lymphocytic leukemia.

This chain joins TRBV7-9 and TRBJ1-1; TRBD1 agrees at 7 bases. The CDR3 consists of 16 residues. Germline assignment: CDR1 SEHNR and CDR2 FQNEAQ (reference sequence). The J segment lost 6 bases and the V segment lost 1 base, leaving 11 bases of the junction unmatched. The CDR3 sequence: CASSLGSNQGGAEAFF. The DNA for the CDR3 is TGTGCCAGCAGCTTAGGATCGAACCAGGGGGGGGCTGAAGCTTTCTTT.

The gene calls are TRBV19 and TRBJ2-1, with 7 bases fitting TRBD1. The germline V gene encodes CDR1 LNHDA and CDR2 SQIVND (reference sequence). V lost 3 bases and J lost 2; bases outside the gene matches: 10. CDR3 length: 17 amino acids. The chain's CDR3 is CASSIRGPNLPYNEQFF. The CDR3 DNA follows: TGTGCCAGTAGTATTAGGGGGCCTAACCTGCCCTACAATGAGCAGTTCTTC.

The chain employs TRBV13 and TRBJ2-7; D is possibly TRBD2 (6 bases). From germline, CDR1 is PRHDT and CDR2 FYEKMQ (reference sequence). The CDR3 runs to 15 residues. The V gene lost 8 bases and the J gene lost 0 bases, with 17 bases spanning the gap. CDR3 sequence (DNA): TGTGCCAGCGGATCCGGCGGGACGAGCTCCTACGAGCAGTACTTC. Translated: CASGSGGTSSYEQYF.

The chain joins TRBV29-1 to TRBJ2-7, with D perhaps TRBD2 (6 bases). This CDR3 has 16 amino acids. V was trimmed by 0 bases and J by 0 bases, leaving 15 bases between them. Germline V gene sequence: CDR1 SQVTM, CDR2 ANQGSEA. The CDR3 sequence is CSVEDRRQGLSYEQYF. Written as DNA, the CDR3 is TGCAGCGTTGAAGATAGAAGGCAGGGACTCTCCTACGAGCAGTACTTC.

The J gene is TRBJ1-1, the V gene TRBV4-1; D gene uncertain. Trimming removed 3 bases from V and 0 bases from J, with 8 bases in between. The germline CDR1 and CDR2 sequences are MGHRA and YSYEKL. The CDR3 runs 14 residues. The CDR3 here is CASSHREMNTEAFF. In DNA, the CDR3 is TGCGCCAGCAGCCACCGGGAAATGAACACTGAAGCTTTCTTT.

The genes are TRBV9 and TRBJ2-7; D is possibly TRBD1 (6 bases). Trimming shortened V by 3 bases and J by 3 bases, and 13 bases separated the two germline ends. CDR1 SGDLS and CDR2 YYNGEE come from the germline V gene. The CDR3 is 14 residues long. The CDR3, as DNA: TGTGCCAGCAGCGAGGGGTGGGGGCTCTACGAGCAGTACTTC. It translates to CASSEGWGLYEQYF.

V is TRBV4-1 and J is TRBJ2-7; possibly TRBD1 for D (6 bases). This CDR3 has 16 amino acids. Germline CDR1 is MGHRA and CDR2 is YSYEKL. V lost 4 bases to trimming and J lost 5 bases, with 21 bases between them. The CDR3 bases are TGCGCCAGCAGCCCAAGCAGACAGGCCCTTTTCCACGAGCAGTACTTC. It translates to CASSPSRQALFHEQYF.

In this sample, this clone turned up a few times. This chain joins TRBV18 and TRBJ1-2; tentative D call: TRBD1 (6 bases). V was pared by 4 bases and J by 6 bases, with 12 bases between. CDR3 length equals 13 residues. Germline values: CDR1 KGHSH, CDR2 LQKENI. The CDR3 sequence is CASSLDSPDGYTF. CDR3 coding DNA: TGTGCCAGCTCACTGGACAGTCCCGATGGCTACACCTTC.

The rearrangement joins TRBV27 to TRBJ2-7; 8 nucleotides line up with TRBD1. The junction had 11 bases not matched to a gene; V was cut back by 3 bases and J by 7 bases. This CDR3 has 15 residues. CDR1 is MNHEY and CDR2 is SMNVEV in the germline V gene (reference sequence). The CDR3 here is CASSFQGASLWEQYF. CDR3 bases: TGTGCCAGCAGTTTTCAGGGGGCATCCCTCTGGGAGCAGTACTTC.

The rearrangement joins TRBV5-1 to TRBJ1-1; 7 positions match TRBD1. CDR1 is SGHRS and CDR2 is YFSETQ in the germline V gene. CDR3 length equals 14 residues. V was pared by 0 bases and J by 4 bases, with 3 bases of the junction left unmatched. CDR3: CASSLVGGGTEAFF. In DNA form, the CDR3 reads TGCGCCAGCAGCTTGGTAGGGGGCGGCACTGAAGCTTTCTTT.

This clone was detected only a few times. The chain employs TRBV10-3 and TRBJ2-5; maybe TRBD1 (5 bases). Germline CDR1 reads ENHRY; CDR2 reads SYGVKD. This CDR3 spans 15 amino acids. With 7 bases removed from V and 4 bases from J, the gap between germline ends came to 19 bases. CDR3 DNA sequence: TGTGCCATCACTGCAACAGGCACAGGTGGAGAGACCCAGTACTTC. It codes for CAITATGTGGETQYF.

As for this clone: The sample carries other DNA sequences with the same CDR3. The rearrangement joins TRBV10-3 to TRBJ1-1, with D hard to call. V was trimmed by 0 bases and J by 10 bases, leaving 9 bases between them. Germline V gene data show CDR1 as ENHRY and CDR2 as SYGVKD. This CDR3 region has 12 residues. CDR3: CAISESRVGAFF. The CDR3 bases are TGTGCCATCAGTGAGTCGAGGGTTGGAGCTTTCTTT.

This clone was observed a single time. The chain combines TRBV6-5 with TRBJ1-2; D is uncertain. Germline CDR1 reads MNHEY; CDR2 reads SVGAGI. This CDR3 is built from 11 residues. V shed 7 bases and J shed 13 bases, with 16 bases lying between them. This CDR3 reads CASTADRFCTF. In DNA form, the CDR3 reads TGTGCCAGCACTGCGGACCGTTTCTGCACCTTC.

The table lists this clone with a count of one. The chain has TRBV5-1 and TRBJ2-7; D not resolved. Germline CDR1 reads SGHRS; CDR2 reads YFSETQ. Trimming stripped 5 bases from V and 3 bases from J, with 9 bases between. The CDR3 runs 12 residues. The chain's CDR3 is CASRAEFYEQYF. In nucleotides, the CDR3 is TGCGCCAGCAGAGCAGAATTCTACGAGCAGTACTTC.

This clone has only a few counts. DNA of the CDR3: TGCGCCAGCAGCTCTCGACAGGGGGCGCATCAAGATACGCAGTATTTT. Translated, it gives CASSSRQGAHQDTQYF. The chain combines TRBV5-1 with TRBJ2-3, with 10 bases lining up with TRBD1. The CDR3 length is 16 residues. Trimming took 3 bases from V and 5 from J; bases not matched to a gene: 9. The V gene's germline CDR1 is SGHRS and CDR2 YFSETQ.

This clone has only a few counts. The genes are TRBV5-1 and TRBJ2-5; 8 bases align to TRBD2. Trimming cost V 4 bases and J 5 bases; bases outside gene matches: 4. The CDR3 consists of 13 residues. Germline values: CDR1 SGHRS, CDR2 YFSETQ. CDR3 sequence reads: CASSDSGVETQYF. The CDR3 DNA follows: TGCGCCAGCAGCGATAGCGGGGTGGAGACCCAGTACTTC.

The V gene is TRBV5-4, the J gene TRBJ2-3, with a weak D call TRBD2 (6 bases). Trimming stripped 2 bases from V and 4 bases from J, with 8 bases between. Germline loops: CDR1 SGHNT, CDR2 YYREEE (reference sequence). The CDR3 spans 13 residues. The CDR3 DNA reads TGTGCCAGCAGCTTTCCGGGGGCAGATACGCAGTATTTT. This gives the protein CASSFPGADTQYF.

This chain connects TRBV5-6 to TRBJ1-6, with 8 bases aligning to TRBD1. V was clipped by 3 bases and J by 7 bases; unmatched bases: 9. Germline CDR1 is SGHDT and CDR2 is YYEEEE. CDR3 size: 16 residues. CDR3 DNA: TGTGCCAGCAGCTGGACAGGTCCAGGGGGCAATTCACCCCTCCACTTT. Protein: CASSWTGPGGNSPLHF. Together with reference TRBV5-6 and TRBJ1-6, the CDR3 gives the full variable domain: DAGVTQSPTHLIKTRGQQVTLRCSPKSGHDTVSWYQQALGQGPQFIFQYYEEEERQRGNFPDRFSGHQFPNYSSELNVNALLLGDSALYLCASSWTGPGGNSPLHFGNGTRLTVT.

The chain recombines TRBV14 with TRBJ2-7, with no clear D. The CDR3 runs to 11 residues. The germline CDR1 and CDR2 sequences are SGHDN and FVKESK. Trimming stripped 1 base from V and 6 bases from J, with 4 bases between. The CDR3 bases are TGTGCCAGCAGCCAAGTGCGCGAGCAGTACTTC. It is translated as CASSQVREQYF.

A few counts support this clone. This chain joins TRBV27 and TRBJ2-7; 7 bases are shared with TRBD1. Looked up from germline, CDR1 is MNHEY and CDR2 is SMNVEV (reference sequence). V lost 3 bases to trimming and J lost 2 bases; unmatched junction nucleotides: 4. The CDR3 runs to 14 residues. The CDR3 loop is CASSLAQGAYEQYF. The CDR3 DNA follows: TGTGCCAGCAGTTTGGCTCAGGGGGCCTACGAGCAGTACTTC.

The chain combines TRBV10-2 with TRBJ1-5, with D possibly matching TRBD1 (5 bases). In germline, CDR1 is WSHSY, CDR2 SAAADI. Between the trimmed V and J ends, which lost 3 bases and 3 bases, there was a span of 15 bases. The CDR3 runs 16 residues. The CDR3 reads CASSDIGATFNQPQHF. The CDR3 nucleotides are TGCGCCAGCAGTGATATAGGGGCAACGTTCAATCAGCCCCAGCATTTT.

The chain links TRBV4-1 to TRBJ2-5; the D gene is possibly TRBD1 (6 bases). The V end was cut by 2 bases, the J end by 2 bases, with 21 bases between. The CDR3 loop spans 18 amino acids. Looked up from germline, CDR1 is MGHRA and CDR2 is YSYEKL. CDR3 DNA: TGCGCCAGCAGCCAACTGCCGGGGCAGACAGGCCGACAAGAGACCCAGTACTTC. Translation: CASSQLPGQTGRQETQYF.

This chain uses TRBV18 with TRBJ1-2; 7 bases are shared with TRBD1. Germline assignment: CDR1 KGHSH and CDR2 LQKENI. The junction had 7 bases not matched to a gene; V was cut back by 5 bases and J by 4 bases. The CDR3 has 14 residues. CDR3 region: CASSDTGAGYGYTF. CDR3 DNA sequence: TGTGCCAGCTCAGACACAGGGGCCGGCTATGGCTACACCTTC. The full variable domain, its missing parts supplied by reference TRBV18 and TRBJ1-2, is NAGVMQNPRHLVRRRGQEARLRCSPMKGHSHVYWYRQLPEEGLKFMVYLQKENIIDESGMPKERFSAEFPKEGPSILRIQQVVRGDSAAYFCASSDTGAGYGYTFGSGTRLTVV.

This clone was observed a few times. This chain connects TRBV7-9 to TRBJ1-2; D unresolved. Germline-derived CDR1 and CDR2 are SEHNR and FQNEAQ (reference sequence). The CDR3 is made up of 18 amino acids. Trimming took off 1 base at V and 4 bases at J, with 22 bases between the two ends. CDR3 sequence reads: CASSLDRRAPLYLYGYTF. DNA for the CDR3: TGTGCCAGCAGCTTAGATCGGAGGGCCCCTCTCTACCTCTATGGCTACACCTTC.

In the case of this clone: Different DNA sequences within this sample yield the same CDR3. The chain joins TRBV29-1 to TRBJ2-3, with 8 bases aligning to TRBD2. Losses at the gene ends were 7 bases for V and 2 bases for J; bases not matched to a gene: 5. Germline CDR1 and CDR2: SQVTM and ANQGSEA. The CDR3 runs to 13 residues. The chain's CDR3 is CSGTSGSTDTQYF. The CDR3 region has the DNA TGCAGCGGAACTAGCGGATCCACAGATACGCAGTATTTT.

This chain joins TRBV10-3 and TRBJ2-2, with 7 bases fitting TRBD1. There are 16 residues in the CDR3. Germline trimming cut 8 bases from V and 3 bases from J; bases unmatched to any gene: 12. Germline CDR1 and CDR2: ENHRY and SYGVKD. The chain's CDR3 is CAILRTQGEHTGELFF. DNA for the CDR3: TGTGCCATCCTACGGACTCAGGGGGAGCACACCGGGGAGCTGTTTTTT.

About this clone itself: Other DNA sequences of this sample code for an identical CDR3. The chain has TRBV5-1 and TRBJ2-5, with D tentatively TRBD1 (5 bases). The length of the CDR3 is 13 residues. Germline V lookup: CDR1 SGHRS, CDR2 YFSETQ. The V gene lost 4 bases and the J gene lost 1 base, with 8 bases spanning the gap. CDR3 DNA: TGCGCCAGCAGCCCAGGGCCCCAAGAGACCCAGTACTTC. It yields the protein CASSPGPQETQYF.

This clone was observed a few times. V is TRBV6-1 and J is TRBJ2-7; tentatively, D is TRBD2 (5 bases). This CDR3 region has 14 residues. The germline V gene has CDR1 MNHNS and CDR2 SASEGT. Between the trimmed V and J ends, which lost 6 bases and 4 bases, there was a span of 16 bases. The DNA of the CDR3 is TGTGCCAGCAGGACGGCCGGGATCCAATACGAGCAGTACTTC. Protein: CASRTAGIQYEQYF.